This is a list of T cell receptor beta chains from one sample in a study of blood T cell repertoires in COVID-19. Data came from immunoSEQ multiplex PCR; TCRdb stores just in-frame clones and leaves some out. The sample holds 270,000 or so clones; about 89% are singletons and the top ten take about 8.8%. The sequenced material came from peripheral blood. Every receptor here comes from a man aged 40-49 years with active or convalescent COVID-19. The CDR3 runs from the conserved cysteine through the conserved F or W. The D gene is left open where the match is weak. Expanded clones get a size class; other rows say once, few or many, or leave the size out.

>-|TRBV6-5|TRBJ1-1|-
TGTGCCAGCAGGTTACAGGGTGAAGCTTTCTTT
CASRLQGEAFF
>-|TRBV5-1|TRBJ2-2|-
TGCGCCAGCAGCCCGAGGCCCCAAACCGGGGAGCTGTTTTTT
CASSPRPQTGELFF
>once|TRBV12-3/TRBV12-4|TRBJ1-1|TRBD1
TGTGCCAGCAGGACCGGGACAGGGTCCTTTGCTTTCTTT
CASRTGTGSFAFF
>-|TRBV5-4|TRBJ2-1|-
TGTGCCAGCAGCTTGAGGCCGGGGGACTACAATGAGCAGTTCTTC
CASSLRPGDYNEQFF
>once|TRBV3-1/TRBV3-2|TRBJ1-6|TRBD1
TGTGCCAGCAGCCGAACAGGGGCCCGGACACCCCTCCACTTT
CASSRTGARTPLHF
>-|TRBV28|TRBJ2-2|TRBD1
TGTGCCAGCAGCATAATGGACAGGGAGTCCGGGGAGCTGTTTTTT
CASSIMDRESGELFF
>-|TRBV5-1|TRBJ2-3|-
TGCGCCAGCAGCTCAGACAGTTATAGCACAGATACGCAGTATTTT
CASSSDSYSTDTQYF
>-|TRBV19|TRBJ2-5|TRBD2
TGTGCCAGTACCCCCCTAGCGGGAGGGCCACGAGAGACCCAGTACTTC
CASTPLAGGPRETQYF
>-|TRBV6-5|TRBJ2-7|-
TGTGCCAGCAGCCCCGGCCAGGGTATTTCCTACGAGCAGTACTTC
CASSPGQGISYEQYF
>-|TRBV7-3|TRBJ2-3|-
TGTGCCAGCAGCCCAGGACTTACAGTAACAGATACGCAGTATTTT
CASSPGLTVTDTQYF
>-|TRBV29-1|TRBJ2-3|-
TGCAGCGTTGAAGGGGCCATATTGGCCACAACAGATACGCAGTATTTT
CSVEGAILATTDTQYF
>-|TRBV5-4|TRBJ1-3|-
TGTGCCAGCAGCCTACTAGGAAACACCATATATTTT
CASSLLGNTIYF
>once|TRBV19|TRBJ1-4|-
TGTGCCAGTAGTACAGGGAGGCTGGCTAATGAAAAACTGTTTTTT
CASSTGRLANEKLFF